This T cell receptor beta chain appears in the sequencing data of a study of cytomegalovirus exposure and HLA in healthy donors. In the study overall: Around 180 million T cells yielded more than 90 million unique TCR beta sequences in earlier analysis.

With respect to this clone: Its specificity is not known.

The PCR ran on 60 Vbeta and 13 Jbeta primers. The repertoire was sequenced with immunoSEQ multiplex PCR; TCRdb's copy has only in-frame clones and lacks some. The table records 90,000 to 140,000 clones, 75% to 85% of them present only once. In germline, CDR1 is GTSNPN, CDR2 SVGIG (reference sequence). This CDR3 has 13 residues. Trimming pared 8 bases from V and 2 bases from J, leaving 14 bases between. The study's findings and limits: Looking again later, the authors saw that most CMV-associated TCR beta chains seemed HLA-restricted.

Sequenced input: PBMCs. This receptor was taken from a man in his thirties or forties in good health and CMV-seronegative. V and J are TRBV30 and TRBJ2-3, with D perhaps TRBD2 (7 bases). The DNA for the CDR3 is TGTGCCCGTGACGCGGGGGCCACAGATACGCAGTATTTT. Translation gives CARDAGATDTQYF.